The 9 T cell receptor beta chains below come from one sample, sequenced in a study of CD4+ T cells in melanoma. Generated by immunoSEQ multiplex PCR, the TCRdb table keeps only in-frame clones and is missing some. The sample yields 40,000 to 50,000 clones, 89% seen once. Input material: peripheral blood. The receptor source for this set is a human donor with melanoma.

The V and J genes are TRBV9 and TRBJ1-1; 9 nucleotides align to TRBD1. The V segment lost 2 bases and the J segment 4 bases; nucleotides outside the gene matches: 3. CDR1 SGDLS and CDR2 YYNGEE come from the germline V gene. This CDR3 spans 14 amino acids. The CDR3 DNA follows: TGTGCCAGCAGCGTGACAGGGGGGGGCACTGAAGCTTTCTTT. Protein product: CASSVTGGGTEAFF.

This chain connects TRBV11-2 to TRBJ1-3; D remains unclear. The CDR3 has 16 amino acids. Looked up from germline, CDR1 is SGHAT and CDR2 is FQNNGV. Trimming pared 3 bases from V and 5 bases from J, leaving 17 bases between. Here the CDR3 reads CASSFSRTWMRNTIYF. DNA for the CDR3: TGTGCCAGCAGCTTTAGTCGGACTTGGATGCGAAACACCATATATTTT.

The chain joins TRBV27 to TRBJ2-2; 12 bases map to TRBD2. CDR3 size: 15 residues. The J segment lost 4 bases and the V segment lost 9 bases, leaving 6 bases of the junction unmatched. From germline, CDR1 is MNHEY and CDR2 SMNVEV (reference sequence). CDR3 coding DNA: TGTGCCAGTTCTCTAGCGGGGGGGCCCACCGGGGAGCTGTTTTTT. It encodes CASSLAGGPTGELFF.

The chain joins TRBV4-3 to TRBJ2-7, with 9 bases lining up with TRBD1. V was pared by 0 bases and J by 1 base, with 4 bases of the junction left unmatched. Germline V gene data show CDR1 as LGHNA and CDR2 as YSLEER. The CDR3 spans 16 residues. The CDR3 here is CASSQDLGTGSYEQYF. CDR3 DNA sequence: TGCGCCAGCAGCCAAGATCTTGGGACAGGGTCCTACGAGCAGTACTTC.

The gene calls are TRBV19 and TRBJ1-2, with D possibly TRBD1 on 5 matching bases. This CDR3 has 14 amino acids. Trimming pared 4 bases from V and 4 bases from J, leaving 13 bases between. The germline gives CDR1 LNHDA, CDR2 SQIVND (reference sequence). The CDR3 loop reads CASSTAGYGYGYTF. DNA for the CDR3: TGTGCCAGTAGTACGGCAGGGTACGGCTATGGCTACACCTTC. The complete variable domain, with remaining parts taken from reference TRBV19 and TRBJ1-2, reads DGGITQSPKYLFRKEGQNVTLSCEQNLNHDAMYWYRQDPGQGLRLIYYSQIVNDFQKGDIAEGYSVSREKKESFPLTVTSAQKNPTAFYLCASSTAGYGYGYTFGSGTRLTVV.

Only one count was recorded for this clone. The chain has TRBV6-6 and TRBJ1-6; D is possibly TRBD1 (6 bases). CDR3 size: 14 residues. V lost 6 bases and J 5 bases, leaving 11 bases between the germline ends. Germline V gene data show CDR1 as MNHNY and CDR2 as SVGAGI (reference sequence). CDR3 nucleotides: TGTGCCAGCAGAGGGGACACCGATAATTCACCCCTCCACTTT. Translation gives CASRGDTDNSPLHF.

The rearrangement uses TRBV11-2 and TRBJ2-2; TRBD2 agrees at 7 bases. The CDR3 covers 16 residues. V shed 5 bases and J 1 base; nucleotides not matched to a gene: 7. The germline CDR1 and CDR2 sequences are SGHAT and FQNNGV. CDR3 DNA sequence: TGTGCCAGCAGCCCTAGGGGCGGGGGGAACACCGGGGAGCTGTTTTTT. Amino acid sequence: CASSPRGGGNTGELFF.

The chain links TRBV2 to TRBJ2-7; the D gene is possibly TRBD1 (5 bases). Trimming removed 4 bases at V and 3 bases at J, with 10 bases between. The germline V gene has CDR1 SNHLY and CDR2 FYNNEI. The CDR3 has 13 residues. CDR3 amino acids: CASSGVGDYEQYF. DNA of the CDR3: TGTGCCAGCAGTGGGGTAGGGGACTACGAGCAGTACTTC.

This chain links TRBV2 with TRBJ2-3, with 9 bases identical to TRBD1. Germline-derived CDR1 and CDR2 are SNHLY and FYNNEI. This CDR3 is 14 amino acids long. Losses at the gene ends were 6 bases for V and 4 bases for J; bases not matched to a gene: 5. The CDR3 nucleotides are TGTGCCAGCAGACCGGGACAGGGAGCAGATACGCAGTATTTT. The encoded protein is CASRPGQGADTQYF.